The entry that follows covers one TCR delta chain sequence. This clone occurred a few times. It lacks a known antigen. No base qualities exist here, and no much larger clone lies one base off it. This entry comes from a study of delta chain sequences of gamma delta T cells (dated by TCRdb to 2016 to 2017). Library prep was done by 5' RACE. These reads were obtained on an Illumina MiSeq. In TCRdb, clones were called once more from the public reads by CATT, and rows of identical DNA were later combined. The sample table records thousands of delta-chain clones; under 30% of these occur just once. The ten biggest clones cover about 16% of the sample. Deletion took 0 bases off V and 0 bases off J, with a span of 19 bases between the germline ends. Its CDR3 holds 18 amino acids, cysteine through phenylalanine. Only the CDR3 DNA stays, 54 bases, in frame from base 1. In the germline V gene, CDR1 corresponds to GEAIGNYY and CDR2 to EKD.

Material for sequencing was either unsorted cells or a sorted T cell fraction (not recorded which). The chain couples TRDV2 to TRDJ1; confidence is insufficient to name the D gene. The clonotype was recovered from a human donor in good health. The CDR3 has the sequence CACDTVSPLAGYTDKLIF. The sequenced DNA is TGTGCCTGTGACACCGTATCACCTTTGGCCGGATACACCGATAAACTCATCTTT.